This TCR beta chain is from a study of shared clonotypes between healthy human individuals. The CDR3 is 14 amino acids. With 3 bases removed from V and 7 bases from J, the gap between germline ends came to 15 bases. The germline V gene has CDR1 MNHEY and CDR2 SVGAGI. Data came from immunoSEQ multiplex PCR; TCRdb stores just in-frame clones and leaves some out. Of roughly 760,000 clones in the sample, around 72% were seen once. This clone has more than one count but fewer than ten. The sequenced sample was memory CD4+ T cells sorted from blood. This sample's subset: CD45RA-negative fraction. The receptor was isolated from a woman aged 25 to 39 in good health. The V and J genes are TRBV6-5 and TRBJ2-5; D gene ambiguous. CDR3 in amino acids: CASSYGQRLGTQYF. CDR3 nucleotide sequence: TGTGCCAGCAGTTATGGGCAGCGCCTCGGGACCCAGTACTTC.